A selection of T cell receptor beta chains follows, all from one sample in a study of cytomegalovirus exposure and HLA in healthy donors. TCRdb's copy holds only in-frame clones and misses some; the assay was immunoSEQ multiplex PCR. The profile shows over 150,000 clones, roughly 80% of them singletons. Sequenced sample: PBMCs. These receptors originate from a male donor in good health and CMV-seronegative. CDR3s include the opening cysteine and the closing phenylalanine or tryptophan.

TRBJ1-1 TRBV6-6 CASSYLAVSEAFF
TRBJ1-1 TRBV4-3 CASSQEPQGNTEAFF
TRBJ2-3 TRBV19 CASSPLWTSGGVADTQYF
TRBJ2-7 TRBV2 CASRATVQGYEQYF
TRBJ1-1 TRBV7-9 CASSGDRDGEAFF
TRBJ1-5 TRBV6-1 CASCRQGSNQPQHF
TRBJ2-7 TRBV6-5 CASSRESSYEQYF
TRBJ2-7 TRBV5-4 CASSLRSAQGSYEQYF
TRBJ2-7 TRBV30 CAWGRGYEQYF
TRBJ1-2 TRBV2 CASSDDSSNYGYTF
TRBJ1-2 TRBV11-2 CASSSSGGYGYTF
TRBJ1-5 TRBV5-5 CASSLVTDSNQPQHF
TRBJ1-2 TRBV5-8 CATPPVNYGYTF
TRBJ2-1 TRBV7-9 CASSSLAGGPHNEQFF
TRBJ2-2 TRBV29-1 CSVESGGGELFF
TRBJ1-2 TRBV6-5 CASSYKTGTGYGYTF
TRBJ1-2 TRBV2 CASSEDRVPGYTF
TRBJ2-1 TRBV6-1 CASSYRGANNEQFF
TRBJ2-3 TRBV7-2 CASSPRGRGSDTQYF
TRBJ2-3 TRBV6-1 CASSQAGTHRRGTQYF